Presented here are 9 T cell receptor beta chains from one specimen sequenced in a study. TCRdb ran MiXCR on the RT-PCR reads and lists one entry per CDR3 protein. The sample yields almost 700,000 distinct CDR3 sequences, approximately 14% seen once. Sequencing was done on a sample of memory CD4+ T cells from blood. These receptors all come from a female donor in good health, serving as a healthy control.

This rearrangement joins TRBV20-1 to TRBJ1-1, with D hard to call. V was pared by 4 bases and J by 1 base, with 13 bases between. Germline assignment: CDR1 DFQATT and CDR2 SNEGSKA (reference sequence). There are 14 residues in the CDR3. Here the CDR3 reads CSAKGMPGNTEAFF. The CDR3 nucleotides are TGCAGTGCTAAAGGTATGCCGGGGAACACTGAAGCTTTCTTT.

The chain combines TRBV6-1 with TRBJ2-5; TRBD1 is a possible D gene (7 bases). The CDR3 has 14 amino acids. CDR1 MNHNS and CDR2 SASEGT come from the germline V gene. V shed 2 bases and J shed 4 bases, with 11 bases lying between them. CDR3 protein: CASSEQGGLETQYF. CDR3 nucleotides: TGTGCCAGCAGTGAACAGGGGGGTTTAGAGACCCAGTACTTC.

With regard to this clonotype: A clone one base away is much larger, so this may be a read error. The CDR3: CASSLEAAASPLHF. CDR3 DNA: TGTGCCAGCAGCTTAGAGGCTGCGGCGTCACCCCTCCACTTT. The chain is built from TRBV7-2 and TRBJ1-6, with D uncertain. With 1 base removed from V and 10 bases from J, the gap between germline ends came to 11 bases. The CDR3 covers 14 residues. Germline lookup yields CDR1 SGHTA and CDR2 FQGNSA.

The chain joins TRBV7-2 to TRBJ1-6; D gene ambiguous. Germline V CDR1 and CDR2: SGHTA, FQGNSA. The CDR3 loop spans 14 amino acids. Trimming removed 2 bases from V and 10 bases from J, with 12 bases in between. CDR3 sequence: CASSLSYSKSPLHF. Here the CDR3 DNA reads TGTGCCAGCAGCTTATCTTACAGTAAATCACCCCTCCACTTT.

This clonotype was recorded a few times. This chain connects TRBV7-9 to TRBJ2-5, with 7 bases that match TRBD2. Looked up from germline, CDR1 is SEHNR and CDR2 is FQNEAQ (reference sequence). The CDR3 runs to 14 residues. V lost 1 base to trimming and J lost 5 bases; unmatched junction nucleotides: 4. The CDR3 DNA follows: TGTGCCAGCAGCTTAGGGGCGGGAGTGGAGACCCAGTACTTC. Protein product: CASSLGAGVETQYF.

This clonotype was counted at least ten times. V and J are TRBV6-2 or TRBV6-3 and TRBJ2-1; D is uncertain. The germline V gene encodes CDR1 MNHEY and CDR2 SVGEGT. V lost 5 bases and J lost 6, with 20 bases in between. The CDR3 totals 16 residues. CDR3 nucleotides: TGTGCCAGCAGTCGCCCCGCTAGAGACCGGTCCAATGAGCAGTTCTTC. Translating gives CASSRPARDRSNEQFF.

This clonotype appeared many times. The rearrangement links TRBV10-3 to TRBJ2-5; weak D call: TRBD2 (6 bases). The germline gives CDR1 ENHRY, CDR2 SYGVKD. The CDR3 is made up of 14 amino acids. V lost 5 bases and J lost 1, with 11 bases in between. The CDR3 region is CAISKRDFQETQYF. The CDR3 DNA reads as TGTGCCATCAGTAAGAGGGACTTCCAAGAGACCCAGTACTTC.

V usage is TRBV2 and J usage is TRBJ2-1; TRBD1 aligns across 8 bases. The CDR3 extends over 15 amino acids. V lost 5 bases to trimming and J lost 2 bases; unmatched junction nucleotides: 5. Germline CDR1 SNHLY, CDR2 FYNNEI. CDR3 loop: CASSLQGVTYNEQFF. Here the CDR3 DNA reads TGTGCCAGCAGTCTACAGGGGGTCACCTACAATGAGCAGTTCTTC.

This clonotype was seen only a few times. V is TRBV24-1 and J is TRBJ1-5; 7 bases align to TRBD1. In germline, CDR1 is KGHDR, CDR2 SFDVKD. CDR3 length: 15 residues. V trimming: 7 bases; J trimming: 0 bases; junction bases outside the gene matches: 5. CDR3 nucleotide sequence: TGTGCCACCAGCCCAGGGGGAATTAGCAATCAGCCCCAGCATTTT. Encoded protein: CATSPGGISNQPQHF.